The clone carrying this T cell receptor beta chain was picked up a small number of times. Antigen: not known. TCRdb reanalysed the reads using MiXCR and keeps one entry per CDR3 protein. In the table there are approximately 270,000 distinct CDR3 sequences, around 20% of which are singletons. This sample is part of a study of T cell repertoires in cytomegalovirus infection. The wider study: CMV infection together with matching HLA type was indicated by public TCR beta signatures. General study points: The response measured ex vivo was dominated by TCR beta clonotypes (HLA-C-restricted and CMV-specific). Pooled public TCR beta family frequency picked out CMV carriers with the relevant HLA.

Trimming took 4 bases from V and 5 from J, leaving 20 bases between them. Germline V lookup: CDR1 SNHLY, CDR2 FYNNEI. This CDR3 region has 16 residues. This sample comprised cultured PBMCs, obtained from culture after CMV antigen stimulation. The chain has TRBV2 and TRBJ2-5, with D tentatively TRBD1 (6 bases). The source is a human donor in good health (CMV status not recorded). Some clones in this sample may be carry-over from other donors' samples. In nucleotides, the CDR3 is TGTGCCAGCAGTGCAGGCGGCGGTAGGGGGTCGGAGACCCAGTACTTC. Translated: CASSAGGGRGSETQYF.